This entry lists 2 T cell receptor beta chains sequenced from one sample in a study of T cells in Graves' hyperthyroidism and ophthalmopathy. It was RNA transcripts that yielded the amplified TCR beta CDR3 regions. First-round RT-PCR targeting the TCR CDR3 was performed with the HTBI primer set. One entry per CDR3 protein results from TCRdb running MiXCR on the multiplex PCR reads. The repertoire has 690,000 or so distinct CDR3 sequences, over 15% of them found once; the top ten carry around 15%. Sequenced input: blood. All receptors come from a woman in her 50s with Graves' hyperthyroidism that later progressed to Graves' ophthalmopathy.

This clonotype was seen many times. This chain joins TRBV20-1 and TRBJ1-2; TRBD1 is a possible D gene (6 bases). Between the trimmed V and J ends, which lost 4 bases and 4 bases, there was a span of 10 bases. The length of the CDR3 is 12 residues. Germline values: CDR1 DFQATT, CDR2 SNEGSKA (reference sequence). CDR3 amino acids: CSAMDSRYGYTF. The CDR3 coding sequence is TGCAGTGCTATGGACAGCCGCTATGGCTACACCTTC.

The rearrangement links TRBV6-1 to TRBJ1-5; D gene uncertain. This CDR3 region has 15 residues. Germline-derived CDR1 and CDR2 are MNHNS and SASEGT. V was trimmed by 7 bases and J by 0 bases, leaving 13 bases between them. CDR3 in DNA: TGTGCCAGCATTCTGGACGCCTATAGCAATCAGCCCCAGCATTTT. Translation: CASILDAYSNQPQHF.